These T cell receptor beta chains were read from a single sample in a study of blood T cells in healthy people across ages. TCRdb fed the 5' RACE reads into MiXCR, producing one record per CDR3 protein. The sample consists of 1.5 million to 2 million distinct CDR3 sequences, roughly 32% of them appearing once. Sequenced input: blood. All receptors derive from a woman under 40 in good health. The CDR3 runs from the conserved cysteine through the conserved F or W. A D gene is named only where the DNA matches it firmly. Only some rows state a clone size, as once, few, many or a class for expanded clones.

D gene	J gene	V gene	clone size	CDR3 DNA	CDR3 protein
-	TRBJ2-3	TRBV25-1	-	TGTGCCAGCAGCTCGGGGGAGCGAGCAGTAGATACGCAGTATTTT	CASSSGERAVDTQYF
TRBD1	TRBJ2-7	TRBV7-6	-	TGTGCCAGCAGCTTAAGTCCGGGACAGGAATACGAGCAGTACTTC	CASSLSPGQEYEQYF
-	TRBJ2-7	TRBV28	-	TGTGCCAGCAGGCATCCTCCAGGTTCCTACGAGCAGTACTTC	CASRHPPGSYEQYF
TRBD2	TRBJ2-2	TRBV5-1	-	TGCGCCAGCAGCCGTAGCGGGGAGAGGACCGGGGAGCTGTTTTTT	CASSRSGERTGELFF
TRBD1	TRBJ1-1	TRBV4-1	-	TGCGCCAGCAGCCCTATACCGACAGGGGTCACTGAAGCTTTCTTT	CASSPIPTGVTEAFF
-	TRBJ1-6	TRBV6-1	-	TGTGCCAGCAGTGAACACAGCCGGATCGGATTCCACTTT	CASSEHSRIGFHF
TRBD2	TRBJ2-5	TRBV29-1	-	TGCAGCGTTGCTGCGGGGGGGCAAACGACCCAGTACTTC	CSVAAGGQTTQYF
TRBD1	TRBJ1-2	TRBV29-1	-	TGCAGCGTTGAAGGTTTAAGGACAGGGCGGTTTGAGTATGGCTACACCTTC	CSVEGLRTGRFEYGYTF
TRBD2	TRBJ2-1	TRBV20-1	-	TGCAGTGCTAGTCCGGGACTAGCGAGCTCCTACAATGAGCAGTTCTTC	CSASPGLASSYNEQFF
TRBD1	TRBJ1-4	TRBV10-3	-	TGTGCCATCAGTGAGACCGAGGTTTATCGGGACAGGAGGAAACTGTTTTTT	CAISETEVYRDRRKLFF
-	TRBJ2-5	TRBV4-1	few	TGCGCCAGCAGCCAACAGGTCCAAGAGACCCAGTACTTC	CASSQQVQETQYF
-	TRBJ2-7	TRBV28	-	TGTGCCAGCAGGGGGGTTATGGCAATTCAGTACTTC	CASRGVMAIQYF
-	TRBJ2-1	TRBV4-2	many	TGTGCCAGCAGCCCATCACTGTGGAGGGAGCAGTTCTTC	CASSPSLWREQFF
-	TRBJ2-5	TRBV27	-	TGTGCCAGCAAGTTACGTGGCAGGTTGGAGACCCAGTACTTC	CASKLRGRLETQYF
TRBD1	TRBJ2-1	TRBV4-1	-	TGCGCCAGCAGCTTTGACAGGGGAACTGGCAATGAGCAGTTCTTC	CASSFDRGTGNEQFF
-	TRBJ1-5	TRBV4-1	few	TGCGCCAGCAGCCTAGCGACAGCCTCTCCCCAGCATTTT	CASSLATASPQHF
-	TRBJ2-5	TRBV9	many	TGTGCCAGCAGCGGCGGACAGTTGGAGACCCAGTACTTC	CASSGGQLETQYF
-	TRBJ1-2	TRBV4-1	few	TGCGCCAGCAGCCAAGTTTGGGACTATGGCTACACCTTC	CASSQVWDYGYTF
-	TRBJ2-3	TRBV5-1	-	TGCGCCAGCAGCTCGGACTACTCGCCAGATACGCAGTATTTT	CASSSDYSPDTQYF
-	TRBJ2-7	TRBV9	many	TGTGCCAGCAGCGTAAGCGGGGACAGCTCCTACGAGCAGTACTTC	CASSVSGDSSYEQYF
-	TRBJ2-7	TRBV5-1	few	TGCGCCAGTAGCTTGGAGGTCAACTCCTACGAGCAGTACTTC	CASSLEVNSYEQYF
TRBD1	TRBJ1-1	TRBV28	few	TGTGCCAGTGGGACAGGGGATGAAGCTTTCTTT	CASGTGDEAFF
-	TRBJ2-6	TRBV14	few	TGTGCCAGCAGCCCCCTTGGTCAGGGGATAGGGGCCTACTCTGGGGCCAACGTCCTGACTTTC	CASSPLGQGIGAYSGANVLTF
-	TRBJ2-7	TRBV27	-	TGTGCCAGCAGTTTACAGGGTGGGCCAAACGAGCAGTACTTC	CASSLQGGPNEQYF
TRBD1	TRBJ2-5	TRBV18	-	TGTGCCAGCTCACCGGCGACAGGGAGTGAAGAGACCCAGTACTTC	CASSPATGSEETQYF
-	TRBJ2-5	TRBV27	-	TGTGCCAGCAGTGGGTTAGGGACCCAGTACTTC	CASSGLGTQYF
-	TRBJ1-5	TRBV7-9	-	TGTGCCAGCAGTCCAGAGACGGCTGCTCAGCCCCAGCATTTT	CASSPETAAQPQHF
-	TRBJ1-5	TRBV7-2	few	TGTGCCAGCAGCTTAGGGGGGAAGGGGGTCCCCCAGCATTTT	CASSLGGKGVPQHF
-	TRBJ2-7	TRBV5-5	-	TGTGCCAGCAGCTGGGCAGTATCCTACGAGCAGTACTTC	CASSWAVSYEQYF
-	TRBJ2-7	TRBV4-1	-	TGCGCCAGCAGCCATGCGGCGGGGTACGAGCAGTACTTC	CASSHAAGYEQYF
-	TRBJ1-3	TRBV6-4	-	TGTGCCAGCAGTGACGGGACGGGTTCTCCGGACTCTGGAAACACCATATATTTT	CASSDGTGSPDSGNTIYF
-	TRBJ2-3	TRBV4-1	-	TGCGCCAGCAGCCAAGTTAGCGAGGAAGATACGCAGTATTTT	CASSQVSEEDTQYF
TRBD2	TRBJ2-3	TRBV7-6	many	TGTGCCAGCAGCTCCAGCGGGGGGGCGACAGATACGCAGTATTTT	CASSSSGGATDTQYF